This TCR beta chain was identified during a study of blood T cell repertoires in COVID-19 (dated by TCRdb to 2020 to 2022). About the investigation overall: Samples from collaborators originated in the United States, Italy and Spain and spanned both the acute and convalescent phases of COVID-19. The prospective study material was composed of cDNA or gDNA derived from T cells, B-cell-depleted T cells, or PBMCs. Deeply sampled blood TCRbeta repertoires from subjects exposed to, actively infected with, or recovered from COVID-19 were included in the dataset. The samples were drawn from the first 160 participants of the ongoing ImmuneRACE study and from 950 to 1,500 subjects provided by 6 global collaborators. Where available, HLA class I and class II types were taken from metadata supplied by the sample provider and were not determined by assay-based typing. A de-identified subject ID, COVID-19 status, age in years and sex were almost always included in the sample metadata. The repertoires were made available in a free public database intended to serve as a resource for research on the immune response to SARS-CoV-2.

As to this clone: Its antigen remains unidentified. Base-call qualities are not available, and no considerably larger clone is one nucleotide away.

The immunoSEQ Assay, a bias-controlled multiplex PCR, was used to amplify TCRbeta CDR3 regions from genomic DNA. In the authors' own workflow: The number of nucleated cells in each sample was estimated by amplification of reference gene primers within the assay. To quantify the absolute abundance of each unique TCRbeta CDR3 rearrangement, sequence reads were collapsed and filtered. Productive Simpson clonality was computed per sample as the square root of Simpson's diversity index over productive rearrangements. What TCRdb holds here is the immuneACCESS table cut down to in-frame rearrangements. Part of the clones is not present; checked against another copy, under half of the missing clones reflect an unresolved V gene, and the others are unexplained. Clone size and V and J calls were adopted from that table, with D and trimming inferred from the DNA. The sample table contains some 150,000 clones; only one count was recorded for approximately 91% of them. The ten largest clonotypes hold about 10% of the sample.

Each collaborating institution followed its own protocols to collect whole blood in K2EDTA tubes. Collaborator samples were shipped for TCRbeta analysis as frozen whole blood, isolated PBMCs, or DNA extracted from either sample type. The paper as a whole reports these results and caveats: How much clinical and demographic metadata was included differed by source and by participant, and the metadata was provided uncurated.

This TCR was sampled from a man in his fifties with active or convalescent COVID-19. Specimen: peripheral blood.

This receptor has the CDR3 CASSLAARGPFSNEQFF. The DNA reads as follows: TGCGCCAGCAGCTTGGCCGCCAGGGGGCCCTTTTCCAATGAGCAGTTCTTC. Recombination linked TRBV5-1 to TRBJ2-1; TRBD1 lines up with 8 middle nucleotides. The CDR3 goes from the cysteine to the phenylalanine over 17 residues. The kept DNA is CDR3 alone, 51 bases in frame from the first base. Germline trimming: 0 bases from V, 6 bases from J; junction bases outside gene matches: 11. For CDR1 and CDR2, the germline V gene lists SGHRS and YFSETQ. With all but the CDR3 taken from the reference TRBV5-1 and TRBJ2-1 genes, the full variable domain is: KAGVTQTPRYLIKTRGQQVTLSCSPISGHRSVSWYQQTPGQGLQFLFEYFSETQRNKGNFPGRFSGRQFSNSRSEMNVSTLELGDSALYLCASSLAARGPFSNEQFFGPGTRLTVL.